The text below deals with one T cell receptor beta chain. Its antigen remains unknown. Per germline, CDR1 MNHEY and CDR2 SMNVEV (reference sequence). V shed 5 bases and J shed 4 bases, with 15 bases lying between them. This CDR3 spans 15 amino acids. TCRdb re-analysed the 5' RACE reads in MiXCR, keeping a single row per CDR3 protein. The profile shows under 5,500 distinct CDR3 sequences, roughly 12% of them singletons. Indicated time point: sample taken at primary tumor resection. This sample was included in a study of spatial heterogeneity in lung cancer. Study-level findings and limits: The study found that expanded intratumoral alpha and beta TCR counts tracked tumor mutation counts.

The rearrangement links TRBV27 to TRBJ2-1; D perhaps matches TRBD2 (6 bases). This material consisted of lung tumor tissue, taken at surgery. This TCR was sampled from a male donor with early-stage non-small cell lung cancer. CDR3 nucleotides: TGTGCCAGCAGTATACCGGGAGAGGGTTACAATGAGCAGTTCTTC. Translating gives CASSIPGEGYNEQFF.